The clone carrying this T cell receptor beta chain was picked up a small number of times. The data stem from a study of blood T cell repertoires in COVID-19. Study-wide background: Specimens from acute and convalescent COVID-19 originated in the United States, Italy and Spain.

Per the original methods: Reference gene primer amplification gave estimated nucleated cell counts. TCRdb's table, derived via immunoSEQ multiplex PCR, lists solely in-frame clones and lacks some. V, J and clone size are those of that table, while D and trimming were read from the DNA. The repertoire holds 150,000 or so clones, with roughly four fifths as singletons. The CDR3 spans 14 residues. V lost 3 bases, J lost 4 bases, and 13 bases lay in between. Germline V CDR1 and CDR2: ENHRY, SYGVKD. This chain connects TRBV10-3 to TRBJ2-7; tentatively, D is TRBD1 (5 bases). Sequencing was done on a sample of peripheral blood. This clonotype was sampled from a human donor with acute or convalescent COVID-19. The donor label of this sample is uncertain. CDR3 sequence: CAISELQGGYEQYF. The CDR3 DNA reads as TGTGCCATCAGTGAACTCCAGGGTGGGTACGAGCAGTACTTC.